This record concerns one TCR beta chain sequence. The target antigen is unknown. Germline V gene sequence: CDR1 DFQATT, CDR2 SNEGSKA (reference sequence). J was trimmed by 5 bases and V by 0 bases; bases with no gene match: 6. The CDR3 contains 14 residues. The data derive from a study of T cell repertoires in cytomegalovirus infection. Study-wide findings and caveats: Dominating the ex vivo response were HLA-C-restricted CMV-specific TCR beta clonotypes. The cumulative frequency of public TCR beta families identified carriers of CMV plus the relevant HLA.

A single record per CDR3 protein comes from TCRdb applying MiXCR to the reads. The table shows under 200,000 distinct CDR3 sequences, with 28% occurring only once. The sequence was obtained from a human donor in good health (CMV status not recorded). Some clones in this sample may be carry-over from other donors' samples. Sequenced sample: PBMCs. The rearrangement joins TRBV20-1 to TRBJ1-1; 7 nucleotides align to TRBD1. CDR3 region: CSARDGTAGTEAFF. CDR3 DNA: TGCAGTGCTAGAGATGGGACAGCGGGGACTGAAGCTTTCTTT.